Presented here are 25 T cell receptor beta chains from one specimen sequenced in a study of blood T cells in healthy people across ages. Then a second PCR, running roughly 7 to 11 cycles, was carried out with a sample-barcoded 5' primer and a J-beta primer mix. TCRdb ran MiXCR on the 5' RACE reads and lists one entry per CDR3 protein. This table holds about 1 million distinct CDR3 sequences, more than 35% found once. Sample: blood. The receptors were gathered from a woman aged 60-70 years in good health.

The V and J genes are TRBV2 and TRBJ2-7; D possibly corresponds to TRBD2 (6 bases). This CDR3 comprises 15 residues. Trimming stripped 7 bases from V and 2 bases from J, with 18 bases between. The germline V gene encodes CDR1 SNHLY and CDR2 FYNNEI. The CDR3 nucleotides are TGTGCCAGCAATCCTCGGGGGACTGTGGCCTACGAGCAGTACTTC. This gives the protein CASNPRGTVAYEQYF.

The chain couples TRBV4-1 to TRBJ2-5; 8 nucleotides align to TRBD1. Germline V CDR1 and CDR2: MGHRA, YSYEKL. CDR3 length equals 16 residues. The ends lost 0 bases at V and 5 bases at J; junction bases unmatched: 8. CDR3: CASSQEFQGARETQYF. CDR3 DNA: TGCGCCAGCAGCCAAGAATTTCAGGGGGCGCGGGAGACCCAGTACTTC.

With regard to this clonotype: The germline gene is not matched at one end of the junction; a read error may be the cause. The chain combines TRBV6-2 or TRBV6-3 with TRBJ2-1; TRBD2 aligns across 8 bases. The CDR3 runs 17 residues. Germline V gene lookup returns CDR1 MNHEY and CDR2 SVGEGT. In nucleotides, the CDR3 is TGTGCCAGCGGTTACCCATTAAGCGGGAGCCTATACAATGAGCAGTTCTTC. Encoded protein: CASGYPLSGSLYNEQFF.

The J gene is TRBJ2-1, the V gene TRBV6-1, with 7 bases lining up with TRBD2. V lost 4 bases and J lost 5; bases outside the gene matches: 11. Germline values: CDR1 MNHNS, CDR2 SASEGT. This CDR3 is 16 amino acids long. The CDR3 DNA reads as TGTGCCAGCAGTGTCTGGAGCGGGACGCCGCACAATGAGCAGTTCTTC. Protein sequence: CASSVWSGTPHNEQFF.

This clonotype appeared a few times. V is TRBV27 and J is TRBJ2-3, with D perhaps matching TRBD2 (6 bases). Germline V gene sequence: CDR1 MNHEY, CDR2 SMNVEV (reference sequence). The CDR3 sequence is 12 residues long. The ends were cut back, 6 bases at V and 8 bases at J, with 12 bases in the middle. The DNA of the CDR3 is TGTGCCAGCAGAAGTGTGGGAGGTACGCAGTATTTT. This sequence encodes CASRSVGGTQYF.

This clonotype was counted a few times. This sequence joins TRBV6-5 and TRBJ2-3; D not resolved. Germline V gene sequence: CDR1 MNHEY, CDR2 SVGAGI. CDR3 size: 11 residues. V was cut by 4 bases and J by 10 bases, with 9 bases left in between. CDR3 sequence: CASSSSLAQYF. In nucleotides, the CDR3 is TGTGCCAGCAGTTCCAGTCTAGCGCAGTATTTT.

This clonotype has only a few counts. The chain recombines TRBV7-2 with TRBJ2-1; no firm D call. CDR3 length: 15 amino acids. Per germline, CDR1 SGHTA and CDR2 FQGNSA. V lost 1 base and J lost 2, with 9 bases in between. CDR3 bases: TGTGCCAGCAGCTTAGGGGTAACAGCCTACAATGAGCAGTTCTTC. Protein sequence: CASSLGVTAYNEQFF. Drawing the rest from reference TRBV7-2 and TRBJ2-1, the complete variable domain is GAGVSQSPSNKVTEKGKDVELRCDPISGHTALYWYRQSLGQGLEFLIYFQGNSAPDKSGLPSDRFSAERTGGSVSTLTIQRTQQEDSAVYLCASSLGVTAYNEQFFGPGTRLTVL.

In the case of this clonotype: One end of the junction varies from germline; a read error may be responsible. The gene calls are TRBV29-1 and TRBJ2-7; TRBD2 is a possible D gene (5 bases). Germline values: CDR1 SQVTM, CDR2 ANQGSEA. This CDR3 has 13 residues. The CDR3 region is CSVESDSHYERYF. The DNA for the CDR3 is TGCAGCGTTGAATCGGACTCCCACTACGAGCGGTACTTC.

This rearrangement joins TRBV20-1 to TRBJ2-7; D possibly matches TRBD1 or TRBD2 (6 bases each). CDR1 is DFQATT and CDR2 is SNEGSKA in the germline V gene (reference sequence). CDR3 length equals 12 residues. V was clipped by 3 bases and J by 5 bases, with 11 bases between them. The CDR3 loop reads CSARGGPHEQYF. The CDR3 bases are TGCAGTGCTAGGGGGGGCCCCCACGAGCAGTACTTC.

The chain joins TRBV1 to TRBJ2-4; the table's D call, TRBD2, was not checked against the DNA. Judging by the DNA end, TRBJ2-7 fits better; the J call may be wrong. TRBV1 is a pseudogene locus. CDR3 size: 19 residues. The CDR3 region is CTSSQSTSGTIGESYEQYF. Written as DNA, the CDR3 is TGCACCAGCAGCCAGTCGACTAGCGGGACCATAGGGGAATCCTACGAGCAGTACTTC.

This clonotype appeared a single time. CDR3 sequence reads: CATSRDQPGAKNIQYF. CDR3 DNA: TGTGCCACCAGCAGAGATCAGCCGGGAGCCAAAAACATTCAGTACTTC. The J gene is TRBJ2-4, the V gene TRBV15; D uncertain. Germline values: CDR1 LNHNV, CDR2 YYDKDF (reference sequence). This CDR3 has 16 residues. Between the trimmed V and J ends, which lost 0 bases and 0 bases, there was a span of 9 bases.

This clonotype has only a few counts. The gene calls are TRBV11-2 and TRBJ2-3, with a weak D call TRBD2 (5 bases). The V gene lost 5 bases and the J gene lost 9 bases, with 18 bases spanning the gap. In germline, CDR1 is SGHAT, CDR2 FQNNGV. This CDR3 is 14 amino acids long. The CDR3 spells CASSLPPERETQYF. The CDR3 DNA is TGTGCCAGCAGCCTTCCCCCTGAACGGGAAACGCAGTATTTT.

The chain carries TRBV27 and TRBJ2-5, with D unclear. V lost 3 bases and J 1 base, leaving 9 bases between the germline ends. The CDR3 sequence is 14 residues long. CDR1 MNHEY and CDR2 SMNVEV come from the germline V gene (reference sequence). CDR3 coding DNA: TGTGCCAGCAGTTTTGTGGGTGTCCAAGAGACCCAGTACTTC. Protein sequence: CASSFVGVQETQYF.

V and J are TRBV27 and TRBJ2-5, with a tentative D call TRBD2 (5 bases). TRBJ2-7 matches the DNA end more closely, so the J call is doubtful. Germline V CDR1 and CDR2: MNHEY, SMNVEV (reference sequence). The CDR3 runs 13 residues. In DNA, the CDR3 is TGTGCCAGCAGTTGCTCGGGGACCTACGAGCAGTACTTC. It is translated as CASSCSGTYEQYF.

V is TRBV5-1 and J is TRBJ1-4; no definite D call. Trimming removed 3 bases at V and 4 bases at J, with 10 bases between. The CDR3 has 14 residues. Germline V lookup: CDR1 SGHRS, CDR2 YFSETQ. The CDR3 DNA sequence: TGCGCCAGCAGCTACGACGGCGTTAATGAAAAACTGTTTTTT. The encoded protein is CASSYDGVNEKLFF.

The V gene is TRBV28, the J gene TRBJ1-6; D might be TRBD1 (6 bases). CDR3 size: 14 residues. CDR1 and CDR2 (germline): MDHEN, SYDVKM. Trimming cost V 5 bases and J 4 bases, with 9 bases left between them. In nucleotides, the CDR3 is TGTGCCAGCAGTCGCAGGGGATATAATTCACCCCTCCACTTT. Translating it yields CASSRRGYNSPLHF.

The chain recombines TRBV20-1 with TRBJ2-7, with D possibly being TRBD2 (5 bases). Germline V gives CDR1 DFQATT, CDR2 SNEGSKA (reference sequence). The CDR3 totals 17 residues. V lost 3 bases and J 2 bases, leaving 23 bases between the germline ends. The CDR3: CSASPVALNSWAYEQYF. The CDR3 region has the DNA TGCAGTGCTAGTCCGGTAGCGCTAAACTCGTGGGCCTACGAGCAGTACTTC.

The V gene is TRBV12-3 or TRBV12-4, the J gene TRBJ1-2; D possibly corresponds to TRBD1 (5 bases). CDR3 length equals 14 residues. With 2 bases removed from V and 3 bases from J, the gap between germline ends came to 10 bases. The CDR3 protein is CASSLPTAYYGYTF. For the CDR3, the DNA is TGTGCCAGCAGTTTACCGACAGCCTACTATGGCTACACCTTC.

The chain couples TRBV5-1 to TRBJ2-5, with 9 bases fitting TRBD2. Germline CDR1 reads SGHRS; CDR2 reads YFSETQ. The CDR3 runs 16 residues. V dropped 2 bases and J dropped 3; count of bases not matched to a gene: 8. CDR3 bases: TGCGCCAGCAGCTTAACTAGCGGGCTATCGAAAGAGACCCAGTACTTC. Protein sequence: CASSLTSGLSKETQYF.

This clonotype was seen at least ten times. The chain combines TRBV5-1 with TRBJ2-5, with a weak D call TRBD2 (6 bases). Trimming removed 4 bases from V and 4 bases from J, with 8 bases in between. The CDR3 sequence is 12 residues long. Looked up from germline, CDR1 is SGHRS and CDR2 is YFSETQ. In DNA form, the CDR3 reads TGCGCCAGCAGCATCGGGGGAGAGACCCAGTACTTC. Its protein is CASSIGGETQYF. Complete variable domain (other parts from reference TRBV5-1 and TRBJ2-5): KAGVTQTPRYLIKTRGQQVTLSCSPISGHRSVSWYQQTPGQGLQFLFEYFSETQRNKGNFPGRFSGRQFSNSRSEMNVSTLELGDSALYLCASSIGGETQYFGPGTRLLVL.

In this sample, this clonotype turned up a few times. The V and J genes are TRBV5-1 and TRBJ2-5, with D perhaps matching TRBD2 (6 bases). Germline lookup yields CDR1 SGHRS and CDR2 YFSETQ. Trimming stripped 3 bases from V and 4 bases from J, with 16 bases between. The CDR3 runs 15 residues. The DNA of the CDR3 is TGCGCCAGCAGCTACATGGGAGGAGGTGGAGAGACCCAGTACTTC. Residues: CASSYMGGGGETQYF.

For this clonotype: This may be a read error: a much more frequent sequence differs by one nucleotide. J is TRBJ2-7 and V is TRBV4-1, with TRBD1 matching over 8 bases. CDR1 MGHRA and CDR2 YSYEKL come from the germline V gene. The V segment lost 1 base and the J segment 5 bases; nucleotides outside the gene matches: 7. This CDR3 is built from 15 residues. The CDR3 reads CASSQGQGLRDEQYF. The CDR3 DNA follows: TGCGCCAGCAGCCAAGGACAGGGGTTAAGGGACGAGCAGTACTTC.

The CDR3 protein is CAISFSGSGGTDTQYF. In DNA, the CDR3 is TGTGCCATCAGTTTTAGCGGGAGCGGGGGCACAGATACGCAGTATTTT. This sequence joins TRBV10-3 and TRBJ2-3, with 9 nucleotides matching TRBD2. Germline CDR1 is ENHRY and CDR2 is SYGVKD. The trim removed 5 bases at V and 1 base at J, leaving 7 bases unmatched. This CDR3 region has 16 residues.

The chain joins TRBV12-3 or TRBV12-4 to TRBJ1-1; the D gene is possibly TRBD1 (6 bases). Deletions cut 3 bases from V and 4 bases from J, with 15 bases between. The CDR3 has 15 residues. CDR3 loop: CASSFWGAWVTEAFF. The CDR3 coding sequence is TGTGCCAGCAGTTTCTGGGGGGCTTGGGTCACTGAAGCTTTCTTT.

The chain recombines TRBV20-1 with TRBJ1-4; 8 bases are shared with TRBD1. Losses at the gene ends were 3 bases for V and 5 bases for J; bases not matched to a gene: 2. The CDR3 is made up of 13 amino acids. Per the germline V gene, CDR1 is DFQATT and CDR2 is SNEGSKA (reference sequence). CDR3 sequence reads: CSARDRANEKLFF. The CDR3 coding sequence is TGCAGTGCTAGGGACAGGGCAAATGAAAAACTGTTTTTT.